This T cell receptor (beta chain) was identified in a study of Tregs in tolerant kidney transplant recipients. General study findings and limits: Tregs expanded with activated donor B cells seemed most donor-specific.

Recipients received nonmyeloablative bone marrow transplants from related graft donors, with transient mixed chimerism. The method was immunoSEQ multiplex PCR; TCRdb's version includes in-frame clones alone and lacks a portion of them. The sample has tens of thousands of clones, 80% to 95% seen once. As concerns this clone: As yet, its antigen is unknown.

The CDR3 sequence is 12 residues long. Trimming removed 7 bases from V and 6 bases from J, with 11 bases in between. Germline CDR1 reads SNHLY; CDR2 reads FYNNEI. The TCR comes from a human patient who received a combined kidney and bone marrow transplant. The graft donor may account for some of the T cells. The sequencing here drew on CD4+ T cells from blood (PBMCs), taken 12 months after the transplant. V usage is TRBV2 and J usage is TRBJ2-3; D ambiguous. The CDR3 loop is CASKVLGDTQYF. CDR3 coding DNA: TGTGCCAGCAAGGTTCTCGGGGATACGCAGTATTTT.